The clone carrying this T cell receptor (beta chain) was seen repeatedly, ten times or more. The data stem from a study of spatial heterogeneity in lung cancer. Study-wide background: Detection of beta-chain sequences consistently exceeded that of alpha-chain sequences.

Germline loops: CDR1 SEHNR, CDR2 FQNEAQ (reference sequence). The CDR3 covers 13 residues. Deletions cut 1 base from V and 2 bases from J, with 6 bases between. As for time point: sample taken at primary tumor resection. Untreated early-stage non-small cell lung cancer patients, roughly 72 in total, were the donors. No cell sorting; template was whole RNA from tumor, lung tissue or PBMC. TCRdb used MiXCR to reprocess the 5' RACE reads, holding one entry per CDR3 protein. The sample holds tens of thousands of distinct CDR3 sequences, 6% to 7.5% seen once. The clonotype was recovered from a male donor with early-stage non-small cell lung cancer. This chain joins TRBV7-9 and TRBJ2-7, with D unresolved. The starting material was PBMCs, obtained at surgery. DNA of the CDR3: TGTGCCAGCAGCTTAGGTCAGCCCTACGAGCAGTACTTC. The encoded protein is CASSLGQPYEQYF.